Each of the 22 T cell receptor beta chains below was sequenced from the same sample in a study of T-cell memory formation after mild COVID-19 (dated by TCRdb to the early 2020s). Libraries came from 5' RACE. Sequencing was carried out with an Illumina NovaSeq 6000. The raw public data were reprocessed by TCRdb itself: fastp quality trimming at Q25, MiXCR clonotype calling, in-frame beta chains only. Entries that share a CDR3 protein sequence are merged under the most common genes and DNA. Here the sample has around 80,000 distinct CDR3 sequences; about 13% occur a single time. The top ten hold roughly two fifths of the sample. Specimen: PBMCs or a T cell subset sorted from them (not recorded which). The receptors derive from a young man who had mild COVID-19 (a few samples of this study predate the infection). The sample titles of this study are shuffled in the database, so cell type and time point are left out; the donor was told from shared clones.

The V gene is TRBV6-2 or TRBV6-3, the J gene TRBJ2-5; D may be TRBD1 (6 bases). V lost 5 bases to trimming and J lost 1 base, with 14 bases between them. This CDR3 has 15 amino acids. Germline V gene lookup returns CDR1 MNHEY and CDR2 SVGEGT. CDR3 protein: CASSPRTAFQETQYF. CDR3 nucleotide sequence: TGTGCCAGCAGTCCTAGGACAGCGTTCCAAGAGACCCAGTACTTC.

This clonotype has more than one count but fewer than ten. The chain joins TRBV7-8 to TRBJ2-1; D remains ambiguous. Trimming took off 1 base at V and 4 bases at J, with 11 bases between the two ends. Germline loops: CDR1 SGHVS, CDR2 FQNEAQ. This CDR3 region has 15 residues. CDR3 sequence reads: CASSLVRTGYNEQFF. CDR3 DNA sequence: TGTGCCAGCAGCTTAGTCCGGACCGGATACAATGAGCAGTTCTTC.

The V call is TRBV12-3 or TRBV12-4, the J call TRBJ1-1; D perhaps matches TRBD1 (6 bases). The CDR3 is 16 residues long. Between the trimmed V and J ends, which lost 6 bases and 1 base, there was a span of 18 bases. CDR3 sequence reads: CASSPRRTAKNTEAFF. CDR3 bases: TGTGCCAGCAGCCCAAGGCGGACAGCCAAGAACACTGAAGCTTTCTTT.

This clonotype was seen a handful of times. The CDR3 nucleotides read TGTGCCAGCAGTGAAGGTGGCAGGGGGCCGGAGCAGCCCCAGCATTTT. It codes for CASSEGGRGPEQPQHF. This chain joins TRBV6-1 and TRBJ1-5; the match to TRBD1 covers 8 bases. The CDR3 has 16 residues. Trimming took 1 base from V and 7 from J; bases not matched to a gene: 9. Germline V lookup: CDR1 MNHNS, CDR2 SASEGT.

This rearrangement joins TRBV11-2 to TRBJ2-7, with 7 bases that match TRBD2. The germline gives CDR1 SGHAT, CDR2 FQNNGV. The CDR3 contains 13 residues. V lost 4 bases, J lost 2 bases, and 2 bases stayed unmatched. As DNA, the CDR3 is TGTGCCAGCAGCTCGGGACTAACCTACGAGCAGTACTTC. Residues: CASSSGLTYEQYF.

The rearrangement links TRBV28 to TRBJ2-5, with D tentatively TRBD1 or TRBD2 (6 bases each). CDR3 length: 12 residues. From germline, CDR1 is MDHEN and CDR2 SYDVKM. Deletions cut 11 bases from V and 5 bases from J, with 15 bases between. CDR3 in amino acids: CAGGQRRETQYF. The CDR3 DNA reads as TGTGCCGGGGGGCAAAGGAGGGAGACCCAGTACTTC. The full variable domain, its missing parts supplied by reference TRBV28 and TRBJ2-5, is DVKVTQSSRYLVKRTGEKVFLECVQDMDHENMFWYRQDPGLGLRLIYFSYDVKMKEKGDIPEGYSVSREKKERFSLILESASTNQTSMYLCAGGQRRETQYFGPGTRLLVL.

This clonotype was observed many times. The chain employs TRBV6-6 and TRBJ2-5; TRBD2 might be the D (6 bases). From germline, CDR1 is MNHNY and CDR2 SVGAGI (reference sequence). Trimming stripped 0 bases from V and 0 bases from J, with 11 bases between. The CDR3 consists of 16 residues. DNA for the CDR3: TGTGCCAGCAGTTACTCCAGGGCGGGGTACCAAGAGACCCAGTACTTC. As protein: CASSYSRAGYQETQYF.

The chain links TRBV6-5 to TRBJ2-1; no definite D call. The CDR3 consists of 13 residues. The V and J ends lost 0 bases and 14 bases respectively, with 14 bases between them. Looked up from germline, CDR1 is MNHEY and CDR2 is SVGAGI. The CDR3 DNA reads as TGTGCCAGCAGTTACTCGGGGATGAGCTTTAAGTTCTTC. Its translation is CASSYSGMSFKFF.

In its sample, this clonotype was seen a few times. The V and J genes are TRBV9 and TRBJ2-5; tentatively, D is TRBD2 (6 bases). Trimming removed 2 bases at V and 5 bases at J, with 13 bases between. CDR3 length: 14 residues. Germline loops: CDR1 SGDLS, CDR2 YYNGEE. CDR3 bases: TGTGCCAGCAGCGTGGGGGGTACTGGGGAGACCCAGTACTTC. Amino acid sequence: CASSVGGTGETQYF.

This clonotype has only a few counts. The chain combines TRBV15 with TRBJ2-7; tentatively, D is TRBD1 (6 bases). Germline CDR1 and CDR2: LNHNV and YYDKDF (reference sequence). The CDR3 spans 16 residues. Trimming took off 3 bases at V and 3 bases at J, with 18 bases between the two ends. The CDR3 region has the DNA TGTGCCACCAGCAGGCATACAGGGAGACTTATCTACGAGCAGTACTTC. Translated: CATSRHTGRLIYEQYF.

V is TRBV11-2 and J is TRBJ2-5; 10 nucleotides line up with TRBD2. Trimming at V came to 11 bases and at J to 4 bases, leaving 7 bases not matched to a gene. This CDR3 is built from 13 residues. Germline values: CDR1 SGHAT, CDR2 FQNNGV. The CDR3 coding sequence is TGTGCCGTTAGCGGGGGGCGGAGAGAGACCCAGTACTTC. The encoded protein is CAVSGGRRETQYF.

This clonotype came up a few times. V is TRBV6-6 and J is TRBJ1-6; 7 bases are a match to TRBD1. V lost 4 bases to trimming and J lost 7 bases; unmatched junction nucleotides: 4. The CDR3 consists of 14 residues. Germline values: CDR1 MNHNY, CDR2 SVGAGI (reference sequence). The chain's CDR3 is CASSWTRGNSPLHF. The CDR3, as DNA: TGTGCCAGCAGTTGGACCAGGGGGAATTCACCCCTCCACTTT.

CDR3 in amino acids: CASSLGQGANEQYF. The DNA of the CDR3 is TGCGCCAGCAGCTTGGGACAGGGGGCGAACGAGCAGTACTTC. This chain links TRBV5-1 with TRBJ2-7; 10 nucleotides agree with TRBD1. V dropped 0 bases and J dropped 5; count of bases not matched to a gene: 2. CDR3 length equals 14 residues. The V gene's germline CDR1 is SGHRS and CDR2 YFSETQ.

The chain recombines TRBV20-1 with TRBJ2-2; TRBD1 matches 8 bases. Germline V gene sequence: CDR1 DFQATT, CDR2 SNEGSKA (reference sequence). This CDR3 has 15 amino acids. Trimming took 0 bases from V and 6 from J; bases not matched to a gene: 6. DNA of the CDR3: TGCAGTGCTAGAGAGGCAGGGGGCAAGTCCGGGGAGCTGTTTTTT. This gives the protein CSAREAGGKSGELFF.

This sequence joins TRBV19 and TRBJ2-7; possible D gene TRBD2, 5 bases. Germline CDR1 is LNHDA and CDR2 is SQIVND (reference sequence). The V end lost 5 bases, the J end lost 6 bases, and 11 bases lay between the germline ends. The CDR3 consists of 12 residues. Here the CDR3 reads CASSPGSGEQYF. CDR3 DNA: TGTGCCAGTAGTCCGGGGTCCGGCGAGCAGTACTTC.

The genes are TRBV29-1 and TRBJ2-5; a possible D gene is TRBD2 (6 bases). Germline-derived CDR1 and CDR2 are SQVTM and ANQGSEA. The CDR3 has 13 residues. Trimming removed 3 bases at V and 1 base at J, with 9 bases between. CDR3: CSVERDSQETQYF. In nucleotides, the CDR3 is TGCAGCGTTGAGCGGGACTCCCAAGAGACCCAGTACTTC.

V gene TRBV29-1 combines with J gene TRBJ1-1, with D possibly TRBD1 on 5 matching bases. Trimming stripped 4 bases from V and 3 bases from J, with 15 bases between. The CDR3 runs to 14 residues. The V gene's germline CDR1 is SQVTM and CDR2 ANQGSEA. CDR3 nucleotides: TGCAGCGTTGCCCTTACAGGCGGTGACACTGAAGCTTTCTTT. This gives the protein CSVALTGGDTEAFF.

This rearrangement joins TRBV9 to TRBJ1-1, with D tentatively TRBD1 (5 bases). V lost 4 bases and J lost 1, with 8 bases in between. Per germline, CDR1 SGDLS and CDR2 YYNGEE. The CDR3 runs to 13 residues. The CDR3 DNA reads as TGTGCCAGCAGCTCGAGGGGGAACACTGAAGCTTTCTTT. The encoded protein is CASSSRGNTEAFF.

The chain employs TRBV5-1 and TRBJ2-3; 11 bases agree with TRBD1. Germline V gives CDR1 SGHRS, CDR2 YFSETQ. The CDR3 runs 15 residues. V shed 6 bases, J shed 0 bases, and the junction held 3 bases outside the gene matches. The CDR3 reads CASKDRGRSTDTQYF. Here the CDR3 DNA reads TGCGCCAGCAAGGACAGGGGGCGAAGCACAGATACGCAGTATTTT.

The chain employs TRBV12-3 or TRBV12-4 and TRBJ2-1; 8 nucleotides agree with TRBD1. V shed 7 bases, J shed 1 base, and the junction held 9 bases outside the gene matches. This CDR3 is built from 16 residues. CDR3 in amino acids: CASTLGQGISYNEQFF. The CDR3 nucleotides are TGTGCCAGCACCCTAGGACAGGGAATATCCTACAATGAGCAGTTCTTC.

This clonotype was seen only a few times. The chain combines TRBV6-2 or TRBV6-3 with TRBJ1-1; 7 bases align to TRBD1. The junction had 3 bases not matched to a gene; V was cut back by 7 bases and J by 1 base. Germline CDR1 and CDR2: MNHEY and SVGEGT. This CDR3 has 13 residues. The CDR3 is CASTTGKNTEAFF. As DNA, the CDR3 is TGTGCCAGCACGACAGGGAAGAACACTGAAGCTTTCTTT.

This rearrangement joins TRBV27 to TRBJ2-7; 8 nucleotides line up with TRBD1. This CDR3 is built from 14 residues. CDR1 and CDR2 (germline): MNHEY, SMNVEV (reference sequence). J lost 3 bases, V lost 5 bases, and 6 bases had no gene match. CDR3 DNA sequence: TGTGCCAGCAGTCCCCGGGGACAGGACTACGAGCAGTACGTC. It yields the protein CASSPRGQDYEQYV.